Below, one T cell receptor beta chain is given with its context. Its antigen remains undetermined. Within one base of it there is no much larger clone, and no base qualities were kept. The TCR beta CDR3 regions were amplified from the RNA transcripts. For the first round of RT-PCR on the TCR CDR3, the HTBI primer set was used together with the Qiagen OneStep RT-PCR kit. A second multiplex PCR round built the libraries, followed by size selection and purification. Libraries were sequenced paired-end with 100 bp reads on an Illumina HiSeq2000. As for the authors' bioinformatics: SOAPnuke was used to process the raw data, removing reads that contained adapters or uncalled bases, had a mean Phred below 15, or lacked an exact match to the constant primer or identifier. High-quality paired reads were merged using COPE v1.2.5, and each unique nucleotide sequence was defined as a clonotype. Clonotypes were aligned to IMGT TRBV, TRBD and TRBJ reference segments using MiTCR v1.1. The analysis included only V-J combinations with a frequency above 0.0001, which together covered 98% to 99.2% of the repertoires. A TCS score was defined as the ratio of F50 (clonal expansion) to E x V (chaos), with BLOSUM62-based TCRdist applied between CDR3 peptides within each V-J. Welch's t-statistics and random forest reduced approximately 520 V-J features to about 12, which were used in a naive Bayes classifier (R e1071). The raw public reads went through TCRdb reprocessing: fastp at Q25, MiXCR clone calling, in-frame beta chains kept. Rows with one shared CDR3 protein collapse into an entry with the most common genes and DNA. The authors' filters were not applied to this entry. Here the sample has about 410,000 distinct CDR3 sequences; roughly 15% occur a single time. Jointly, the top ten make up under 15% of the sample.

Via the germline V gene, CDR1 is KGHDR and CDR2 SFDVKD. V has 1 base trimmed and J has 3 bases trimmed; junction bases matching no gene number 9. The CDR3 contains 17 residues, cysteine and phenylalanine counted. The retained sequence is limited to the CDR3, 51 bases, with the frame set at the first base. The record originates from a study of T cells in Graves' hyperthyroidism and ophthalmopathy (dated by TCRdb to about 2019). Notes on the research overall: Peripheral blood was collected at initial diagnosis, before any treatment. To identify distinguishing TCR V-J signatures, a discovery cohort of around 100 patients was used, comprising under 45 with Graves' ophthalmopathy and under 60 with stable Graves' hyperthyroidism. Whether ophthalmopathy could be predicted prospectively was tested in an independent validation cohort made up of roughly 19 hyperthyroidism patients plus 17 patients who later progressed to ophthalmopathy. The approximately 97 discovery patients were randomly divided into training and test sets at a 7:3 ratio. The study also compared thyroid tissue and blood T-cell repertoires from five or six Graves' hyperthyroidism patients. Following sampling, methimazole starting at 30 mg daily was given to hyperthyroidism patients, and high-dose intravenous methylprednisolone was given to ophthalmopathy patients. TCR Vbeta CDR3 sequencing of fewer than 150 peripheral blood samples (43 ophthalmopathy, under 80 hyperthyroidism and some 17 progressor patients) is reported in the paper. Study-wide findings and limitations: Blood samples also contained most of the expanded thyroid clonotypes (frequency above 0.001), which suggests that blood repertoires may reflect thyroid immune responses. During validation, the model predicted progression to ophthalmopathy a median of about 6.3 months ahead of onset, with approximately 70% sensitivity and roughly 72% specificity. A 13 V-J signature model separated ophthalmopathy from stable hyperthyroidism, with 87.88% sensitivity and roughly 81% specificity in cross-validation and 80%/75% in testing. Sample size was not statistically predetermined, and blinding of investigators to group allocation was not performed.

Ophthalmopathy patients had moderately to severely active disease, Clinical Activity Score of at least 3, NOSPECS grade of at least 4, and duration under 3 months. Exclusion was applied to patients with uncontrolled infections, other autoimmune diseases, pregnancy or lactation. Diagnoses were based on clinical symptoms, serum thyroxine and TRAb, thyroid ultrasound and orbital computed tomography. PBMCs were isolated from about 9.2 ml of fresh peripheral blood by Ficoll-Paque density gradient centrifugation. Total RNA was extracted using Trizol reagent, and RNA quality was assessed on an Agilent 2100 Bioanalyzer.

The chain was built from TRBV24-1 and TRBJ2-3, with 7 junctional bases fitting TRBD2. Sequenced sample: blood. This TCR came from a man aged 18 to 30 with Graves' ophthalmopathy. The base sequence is TGTGCCACCAGTGATTTCGCAGGATGGGAGGGAACAGATACGCAGTATTTT. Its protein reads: CATSDFAGWEGTDTQYF.